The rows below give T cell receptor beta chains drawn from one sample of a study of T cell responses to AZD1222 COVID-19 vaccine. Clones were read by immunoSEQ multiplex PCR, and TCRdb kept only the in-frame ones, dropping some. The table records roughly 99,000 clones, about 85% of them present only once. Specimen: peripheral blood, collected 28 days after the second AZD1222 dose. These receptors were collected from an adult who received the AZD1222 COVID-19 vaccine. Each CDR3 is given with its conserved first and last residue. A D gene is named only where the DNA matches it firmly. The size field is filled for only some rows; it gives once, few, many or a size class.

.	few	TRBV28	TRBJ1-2	CASSIPLGRSNYGYTF	TGTGCCAGCAGTATACCCCTGGGTCGGTCTAACTATGGCTACACCTTC
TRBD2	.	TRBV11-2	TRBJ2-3	CASSQNSGGMDTQYF	TGTGCCAGCAGTCAAAATAGCGGGGGGATGGATACGCAGTATTTT
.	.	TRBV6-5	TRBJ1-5	CASSQGQQPQHF	TGTGCCAGCAGCCAGGGTCAACAGCCCCAGCATTTT
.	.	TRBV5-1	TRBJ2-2	CASRLEGDTGELFF	TGCGCCAGCAGACTCGAGGGGGACACCGGGGAGCTGTTTTTT
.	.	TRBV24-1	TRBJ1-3	CATSGPGTDRSGNTIYF	TGTGCCACCAGTGGACCCGGGACGGACCGCTCTGGAAACACCATATATTTT
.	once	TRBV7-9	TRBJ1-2	CASSLEEPRGGYTF	TGTGCCAGCAGCTTAGAAGAACCCAGAGGAGGCTACACCTTC
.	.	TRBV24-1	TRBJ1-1	CATSEGFEAFF	TGTGCCACCAGTGAGGGTTTTGAAGCTTTCTTT
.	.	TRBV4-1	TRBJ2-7	CASSLTRGSSYEQYF	TGCGCCAGCAGCCTTACGCGGGGTAGCTCCTACGAGCAGTACTTC
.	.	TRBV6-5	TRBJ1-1	CASSNARQGGTEAFF	TGTGCCAGCAGCAACGCACGCCAGGGTGGCACTGAAGCTTTCTTT
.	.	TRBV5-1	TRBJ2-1	CASSLDPSSYNEQFF	TGCGCCAGCAGCTTGGACCCAAGCTCCTACAATGAGCAGTTCTTC
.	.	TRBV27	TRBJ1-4	CASRPPGEKLFF	TGTGCCAGCCGACCACCAGGGGAAAAACTGTTTTTT
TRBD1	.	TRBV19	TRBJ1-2	CASSLGQEGYTF	TGTGCCAGTAGTCTAGGACAGGAAGGCTACACCTTC
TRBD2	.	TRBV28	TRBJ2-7	CASNLGLAGREQYF	TGTGCCAGCAATTTGGGACTAGCGGGAAGGGAGCAGTACTTC
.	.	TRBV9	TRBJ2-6	CASSVAESGANVLTF	TGTGCCAGCAGCGTAGCAGAGTCTGGGGCCAACGTCCTGACTTTC
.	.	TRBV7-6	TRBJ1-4	CASSSKRTGNLFF	TGTGCCAGCAGCTCAAAGAGAACAGGGAACTTGTTTTTT
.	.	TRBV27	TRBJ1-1	CASSFGSNTEAFF	TGTGCCAGCAGTTTCGGGTCCAACACTGAAGCTTTCTTT
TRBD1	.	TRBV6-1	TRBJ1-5	CASRQGSQPQHF	TGTGCCAGCAGACAGGGGTCTCAGCCCCAGCATTTT
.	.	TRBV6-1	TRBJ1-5	CASSDPRTHSNQPQHF	TGTGCCAGCAGTGATCCTAGGACACATAGCAATCAGCCCCAGCATTTT
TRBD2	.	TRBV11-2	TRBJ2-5	CASSLSGGGPLTQYF	TGTGCCAGCAGCTTAAGTGGCGGGGGGCCCCTGACCCAGTACTTC
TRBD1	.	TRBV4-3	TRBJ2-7	CASSQEEGANYEQYF	TGCGCCAGCAGCCAAGAAGAGGGGGCAAACTACGAGCAGTACTTC
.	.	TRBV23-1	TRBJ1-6	CASSPGYNSPLHF	TGCGCCAGCAGTCCAGGGTATAATTCACCCCTCCACTTT
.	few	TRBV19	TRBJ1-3	CASSIFGVSGNTIYF	TGTGCCAGTAGTATCTTCGGGGTCTCTGGAAACACCATATATTTT
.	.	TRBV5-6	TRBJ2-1	CASSWGYLSSGEQFF	TGTGCCAGCAGCTGGGGGTATCTTAGTTCCGGAGAGCAGTTCTTC
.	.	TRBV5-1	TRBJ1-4	CASSLQGMGEKLFF	TGCGCCAGCAGCTTGCAGGGGATGGGAGAAAAACTGTTTTTT
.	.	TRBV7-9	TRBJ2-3	CASRRGGTDTQYF	TGTGCCAGCAGGCGAGGTGGCACAGATACGCAGTATTTT
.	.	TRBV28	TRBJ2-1	CASSLDGGNNEQFF	TGTGCCAGCAGTTTAGACGGGGGCAACAATGAGCAGTTCTTC
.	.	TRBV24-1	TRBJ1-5	CATLGGPSDQPQHF	TGTGCCACCCTGGGAGGGCCAAGTGACCAGCCCCAGCATTTT
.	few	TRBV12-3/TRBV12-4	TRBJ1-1	CASSLLGDAEAFF	TGTGCCAGCAGTTTACTCGGGGATGCTGAAGCTTTCTTT
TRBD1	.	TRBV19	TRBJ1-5	CASSPRDSSFWPQHF	TGTGCCAGTAGTCCGAGGGACAGTTCATTTTGGCCCCAGCATTTT
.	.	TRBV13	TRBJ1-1	CASSLRGNTEAFF	TGTGCCAGCAGCTTAAGAGGAAACACTGAAGCTTTCTTT
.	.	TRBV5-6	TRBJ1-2	CASSPGSYGYTF	TGTGCCAGCAGCCCAGGGAGTTATGGCTACACCTTC
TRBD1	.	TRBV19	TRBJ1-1	CASTFDRGPSSTEAFF	TGTGCCAGTACCTTCGACAGGGGGCCTTCCTCCACTGAAGCTTTCTTT
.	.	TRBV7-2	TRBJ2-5	CASSLQAGAETQYF	TGTGCCAGCAGCTTACAAGCGGGTGCAGAGACCCAGTACTTC
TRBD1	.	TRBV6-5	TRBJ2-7	CASRDDRAPYEQYF	TGTGCCAGCAGAGATGACAGGGCTCCCTACGAGCAGTACTTC
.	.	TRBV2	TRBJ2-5	CASSESRFQETQYF	TGTGCCAGCAGTGAAAGCAGATTCCAAGAGACCCAGTACTTC
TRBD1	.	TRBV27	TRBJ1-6	CASTLGQAESPLHF	TGTGCCAGCACCCTCGGACAGGCAGAGTCACCCCTCCACTTT
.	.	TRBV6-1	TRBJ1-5	CASSEALYQPQHF	TGTGCCAGCAGTGAAGCGCTTTATCAGCCCCAGCATTTT
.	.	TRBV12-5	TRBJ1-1	CASGYGRDTEAFF	TGTGCTAGTGGATATGGTAGGGACACTGAAGCTTTCTTT
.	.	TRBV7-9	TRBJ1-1	CASSLGTVNTEAFF	TGTGCCAGCAGCTTAGGTACAGTGAACACTGAAGCTTTCTTT
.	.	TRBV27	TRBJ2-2	CASSFPDAGELFF	TGTGCCAGCAGTTTCCCCGACGCCGGGGAGCTGTTTTTT
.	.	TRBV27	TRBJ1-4	CASSTLYTGPEKLFF	TGTGCCAGCAGTACCCTTTATACAGGGCCCGAAAAACTGTTTTTT
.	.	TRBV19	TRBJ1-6	CASRGANSPLHF	TGTGCCAGTAGAGGGGCCAATTCACCCCTCCACTTT
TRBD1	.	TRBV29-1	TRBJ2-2	CSATGGLDTGELFF	TGCAGCGCTACAGGGGGCCTTGACACCGGGGAGCTGTTTTTT
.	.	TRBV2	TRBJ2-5	CASSPGTKETQYF	TGTGCCAGCAGCCCCGGGACAAAAGAGACCCAGTACTTC
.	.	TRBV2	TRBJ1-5	CASSEFRRADQPQHF	TGTGCCAGCAGTGAATTTCGCAGGGCCGATCAGCCCCAGCATTTT
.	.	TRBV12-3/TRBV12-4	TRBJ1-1	CASSLWGGTEAFF	TGTGCCAGCAGTTTATGGGGCGGCACTGAAGCTTTCTTT
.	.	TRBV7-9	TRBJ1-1	CASRVMGVTEAFF	TGTGCCAGCAGAGTAATGGGGGTAACTGAAGCTTTCTTT
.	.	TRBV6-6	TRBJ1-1	CASSVGAMNTEAFF	TGTGCCAGCAGTGTGGGGGCAATGAACACTGAAGCTTTCTTT
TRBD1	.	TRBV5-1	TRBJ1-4	CASSLDRGSGEKLFF	TGCGCCAGCAGCCTCGACAGGGGTAGCGGTGAAAAACTGTTTTTT
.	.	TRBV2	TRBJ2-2	CASRTDLSTGELFF	TGTGCCAGCAGGACTGACTTGTCCACCGGGGAGCTGTTTTTT
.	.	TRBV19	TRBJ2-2	CASNTGPVTGELFF	TGTGCCAGTAATACAGGCCCCGTCACCGGGGAGCTGTTTTTT
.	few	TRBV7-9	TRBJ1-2	CASRGPGTGGYTF	TGTGCCAGCAGAGGGCCGGGGACGGGTGGCTACACCTTC
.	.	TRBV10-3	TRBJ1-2	CAISESTPGYTF	TGTGCCATCAGTGAATCAACCCCTGGCTACACCTTC
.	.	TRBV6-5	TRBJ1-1	CASSYGPVGEAFF	TGTGCCAGCAGTTACGGCCCCGTCGGTGAAGCTTTCTTT
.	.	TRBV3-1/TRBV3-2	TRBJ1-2	CASSQGSGNYGYTF	TGTGCCAGCAGCCAAGGTTCCGGGAACTATGGCTACACCTTC
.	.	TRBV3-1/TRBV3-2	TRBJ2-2	CASSRSTGELFF	TGTGCCAGCAGCCGCAGCACCGGGGAGCTGTTTTTT
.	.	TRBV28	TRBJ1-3	CASSVQRGNTIYF	TGTGCCAGCAGTGTACAGAGGGGAAACACCATATATTTT
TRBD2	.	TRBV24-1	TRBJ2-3	CATSDLRGGTDTQYF	TGTGCCACCAGTGATTTGCGGGGGGGCACAGATACGCAGTATTTT
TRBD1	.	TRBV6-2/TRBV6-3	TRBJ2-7	CASSSDRGLYEQYF	TGTGCCAGCAGTTCGGACAGGGGGCTGTACGAGCAGTACTTC